These T cell receptor beta chains were read from a single sample in a study of cytomegalovirus exposure and HLA in healthy donors. Assay used: immunoSEQ multiplex PCR; TCRdb lists only in-frame clones, some missing. This sample has roughly 300,000 clones, with around nine tenths found just once. What was sequenced was PBMCs. The receptors originated from a woman under 30 in good health and CMV-seronegative. The CDR3 runs from the conserved cysteine through the conserved F or W. A D gene is named only where the DNA matches it firmly. Only part of the rows carry a size: once, few, many, or a class if the clone is expanded.

once	TRBV4-1	TRBJ2-3	NA	CASSQGAQDTQYF	TGCGCCAGCAGCCAAGGGGCACAGGATACGCAGTATTTT
NA	TRBV18	TRBJ2-1	TRBD2	CASSQTSDLRNEQFF	TGTGCCAGCTCACAGACTAGCGACCTTCGGAATGAGCAGTTCTTC
NA	TRBV19	TRBJ1-1	NA	CASSIAAGTEAFF	TGTGCCAGTAGTATCGCCGCGGGGACTGAAGCTTTCTTT
NA	TRBV30	TRBJ2-7	TRBD1	CAWSFRRDSYEQYF	TGTGCCTGGAGCTTCAGACGGGACAGCTACGAGCAGTACTTC
NA	TRBV9	TRBJ2-3	TRBD2	CASSASSGLSTDTQYF	TGTGCCAGCAGCGCCTCTAGCGGTTTAAGCACAGATACGCAGTATTTT
NA	TRBV19	TRBJ2-7	NA	CASSIEQTYEQYF	TGTGCCAGTAGTATAGAACAGACCTACGAGCAGTACTTC
NA	TRBV11-2	TRBJ2-7	NA	CASSLGHQFLTYEQYF	TGTGCCAGCAGCTTAGGCCACCAATTCCTAACCTACGAGCAGTACTTC
NA	TRBV28	TRBJ1-5	NA	CASNTRFPGEPTIYSNQPQHF	TGTGCCAGCAATACCCGGTTCCCGGGGGAACCGACGATTTATAGCAATCAGCCCCAGCATTTT
NA	TRBV2	TRBJ1-2	NA	CASSDMGGAGGYTF	TGTGCCAGCAGTGATATGGGGGGGGCGGGTGGCTACACCTTC
NA	TRBV9	TRBJ2-2	NA	CASSVFGTNTGELFF	TGTGCCAGCAGCGTATTCGGGACGAACACCGGGGAGCTGTTTTTT
NA	TRBV27	TRBJ2-1	NA	CASSDSSSYNEQFF	TGTGCCAGCAGTGACAGTAGCTCCTACAATGAGCAGTTCTTC
NA	TRBV2	TRBJ2-5	NA	CASGGEETQYF	TGTGCCAGCGGAGGAGAAGAGACCCAGTACTTC
NA	TRBV5-1	TRBJ1-1	NA	CASSPGRGQNTEAFF	TGCGCCAGCAGCCCCGGTCGGGGTCAGAACACTGAAGCTTTCTTT
NA	TRBV29-1	TRBJ1-1	TRBD1	CSVKGQLGFTEAFF	TGCAGCGTGAAGGGACAGTTGGGATTCACTGAAGCTTTCTTT
NA	TRBV4-1	TRBJ2-5	NA	CASSQAVARQETQYF	TGCGCCAGCAGCCAAGCCGTGGCTCGACAAGAGACCCAGTACTTC